The next 26 T cell receptor beta chains were all read from a single sample in a study of blood T cell repertoires in COVID-19. Measured with immunoSEQ multiplex PCR; TCRdb has only the in-frame clones, and not every one. The sample holds some 390,000 clones, about 88% seen once. Sequencing was carried out using peripheral blood. These receptors originate from a human donor in a cohort sampled during active COVID-19.

This rearrangement joins TRBV12-3 or TRBV12-4 to TRBJ2-3; TRBD2 is a possible D gene (5 bases). Trimming stripped 3 bases from V and 5 bases from J, with 9 bases between. The CDR3 runs 13 residues. CDR3 sequence (DNA): TGTGCCAGCAGTTTTGGCGCGGGAGATACGCAGTATTTT. It is translated as CASSFGAGDTQYF.

The chain combines TRBV5-4 with TRBJ2-3; 12 bases align to TRBD2. With 0 bases clipped from V and 0 bases from J, the junction kept 5 bases outside the gene matches. The CDR3 is 18 residues long. Germline assignment: CDR1 SGHNT and CDR2 YYREEE (reference sequence). The CDR3 sequence is CASSLGLAGAPSTDTQYF. The CDR3 nucleotides read TGTGCCAGCAGCTTGGGACTAGCGGGAGCCCCTAGCACAGATACGCAGTATTTT. Together with reference TRBV5-4 and TRBJ2-3, the CDR3 gives the full variable domain: ETGVTQSPTHLIKTRGQQVTLRCSSQSGHNTVSWYQQALGQGPQFIFQYYREEENGRGNFPPRFSGLQFPNYSSELNVNALELDDSALYLCASSLGLAGAPSTDTQYFGPGTRLTVL.

The V call is TRBV27, the J call TRBJ2-5; the match to TRBD1 covers 8 bases. The V segment lost 5 bases and the J segment 6 bases; nucleotides outside the gene matches: 5. The CDR3 is made up of 13 amino acids. Germline V gene sequence: CDR1 MNHEY, CDR2 SMNVEV (reference sequence). Here the CDR3 DNA reads TGTGCCAGCAGTCGACAGGGGTGGAAGACCCAGTACTTC. Translated: CASSRQGWKTQYF.

This clone appeared a single time. This chain joins TRBV2 and TRBJ2-1, with D maybe TRBD1 (6 bases). The CDR3 is 16 residues long. Germline V gene data show CDR1 as SNHLY and CDR2 as FYNNEI. V was clipped by 8 bases and J by 0 bases, with 17 bases between them. DNA of the CDR3: TGTGCCAGCTCAGGACAGCTACTAAACTCCTACAATGAGCAGTTCTTC. This gives the protein CASSGQLLNSYNEQFF.

This chain's CDR3 is CASRQGQLNTEAFF. CDR3 nucleotide sequence: TGCGCCAGCAGACAGGGACAGTTGAACACTGAAGCTTTCTTT. V is TRBV5-1 and J is TRBJ1-1; TRBD1 matches 7 bases. CDR1 is SGHRS and CDR2 is YFSETQ in the germline V gene. CDR3 length: 14 residues. V gave up 5 bases and J gave up 0 bases; unmatched junction bases: 4. The entire variable domain, with the rest obtained from reference TRBV5-1 and TRBJ1-1, is as follows: KAGVTQTPRYLIKTRGQQVTLSCSPISGHRSVSWYQQTPGQGLQFLFEYFSETQRNKGNFPGRFSGRQFSNSRSEMNVSTLELGDSALYLCASRQGQLNTEAFFGQGTRLTVV.

J is TRBJ1-1 and V is TRBV19; 11 bases line up with TRBD1. The CDR3 is 15 residues long. J was trimmed by 5 bases and V by 5 bases; bases with no gene match: 7. Germline V gene lookup returns CDR1 LNHDA and CDR2 SQIVND (reference sequence). The CDR3 nucleotides are TGTGCCAGTAGTTTTTCCGGGACAGGGGGAACTGAAGCTTTCTTT. Translation gives CASSFSGTGGTEAFF.

The chain carries TRBV6-9 and TRBJ1-5; D gene uncertain. Trimming stripped 1 base from V and 13 bases from J, with 11 bases between. The germline V gene encodes CDR1 MNHGY and CDR2 SVAAGI. This CDR3 region has 12 residues. In nucleotides, the CDR3 is TGTGCCAGCAGTTATTGGTCGGGTGCTCAGCATTTT. Its translation is CASSYWSGAQHF.

The chain has TRBV7-9 and TRBJ1-1, with a tentative D call TRBD1 (5 bases). Trimming removed 8 bases from V and 0 bases from J, with 16 bases in between. The CDR3 runs to 15 residues. Germline V gives CDR1 SEHNR, CDR2 FQNEAQ (reference sequence). CDR3 bases: TGTGCCAGCCTTCCGTCGGGGGGTTTGAACACTGAAGCTTTCTTT. This codes for CASLPSGGLNTEAFF.

The chain joins TRBV9 to TRBJ2-1; 11 bases agree with TRBD1. Germline values: CDR1 SGDLS, CDR2 YYNGEE. The CDR3 consists of 16 residues. V lost 0 bases, J lost 5 bases, and 4 bases stayed unmatched. The CDR3 DNA is TGTGCCAGCAGCGTAGTCCGGGACAGGGGGGACAATGAGCAGTTCTTC. The encoded protein is CASSVVRDRGDNEQFF. The whole variable domain, remainder taken from reference TRBV9 and TRBJ2-1, is DSGVTQTPKHLITATGQRVTLRCSPRSGDLSVYWYQQSLDQGLQFLIQYYNGEERAKGNILERFSAQQFPDLHSELNLSSLELGDSALYFCASSVVRDRGDNEQFFGPGTRLTVL.

The chain is built from TRBV5-5 and TRBJ2-3; D might be TRBD2 (5 bases). Germline V lookup: CDR1 SGHKS, CDR2 YYEKEE (reference sequence). Trimming stripped 0 bases from V and 5 bases from J, with 7 bases between. The CDR3 has 13 residues. CDR3 in amino acids: CASSLAGVDTQYF. The CDR3 DNA reads as TGTGCCAGCAGCTTGGCCGGGGTAGATACGCAGTATTTT.

The chain is built from TRBV7-3 and TRBJ2-5, with 8 bases fitting TRBD1. Germline assignment: CDR1 SGHTA and CDR2 FQGTGA. V lost 4 bases and J lost 9; bases outside the gene matches: 7. The CDR3 length is 13 residues. The CDR3 protein is CASSYGQGAAQYF. DNA for the CDR3: TGTGCCAGCAGCTATGGACAGGGTGCGGCCCAGTACTTC.

This clone showed up just a few times. The chain combines TRBV19 with TRBJ2-2; possibly TRBD2 for D (5 bases). The CDR3 runs 16 residues. The germline gives CDR1 LNHDA, CDR2 SQIVND (reference sequence). V lost 7 bases and J 4 bases, leaving 19 bases between the germline ends. The CDR3, as DNA: TGTGCCAGTAATGAAGTAGGAGGTATATCCACCGGGGAGCTGTTTTTT. It yields the protein CASNEVGGISTGELFF.

The genes are TRBV6-5 and TRBJ2-7; 7 bases agree with TRBD2. There are 14 residues in the CDR3. V shed 6 bases and J 2 bases; nucleotides not matched to a gene: 7. Germline V gene data show CDR1 as MNHEY and CDR2 as SVGAGI. CDR3 residues: CASRKRAGTYEQYF. CDR3 sequence (DNA): TGTGCCAGCAGAAAACGAGCGGGAACCTACGAGCAGTACTTC.

The V gene is TRBV2, the J gene TRBJ1-1; weak D call: TRBD1 (5 bases). The germline gives CDR1 SNHLY, CDR2 FYNNEI. This CDR3 has 16 residues. Trimming removed 7 bases at V and 5 bases at J, with 23 bases between. CDR3 nucleotide sequence: TGTGCCAGCATAATTTTTCCGGGGGATCTGCGTACTGAAGCTTTCTTT. This codes for CASIIFPGDLRTEAFF.

The chain couples TRBV2 to TRBJ2-3; D gene unclear. The germline V and J ends were trimmed by 4 bases and 0 bases, with 11 bases remaining between them. This CDR3 is built from 15 residues. The germline V gene has CDR1 SNHLY and CDR2 FYNNEI. The CDR3 is CASSVGRPSTDTQYF. The CDR3, as DNA: TGTGCCAGCAGTGTTGGGCGCCCTAGCACAGATACGCAGTATTTT.

CDR3: CATGSAVSNQPQHF. CDR3 bases: TGTGCCACCGGAAGCGCGGTTAGCAATCAGCCCCAGCATTTT. The V and J genes are TRBV15 and TRBJ1-5; no definite D call. Looked up from germline, CDR1 is LNHNV and CDR2 is YYDKDF (reference sequence). V lost 8 bases and J 0 bases, leaving 11 bases between the germline ends. The CDR3 contains 14 residues.

V usage is TRBV4-1 and J usage is TRBJ2-7; D is possibly TRBD2 (6 bases). The germline V and J ends were trimmed by 4 bases and 5 bases, with 18 bases remaining between them. CDR1 MGHRA and CDR2 YSYEKL come from the germline V gene. This CDR3 has 15 amino acids. This chain's CDR3 is CASSPEGSPRDEQYF. The CDR3 bases are TGCGCCAGCAGCCCGGAGGGCTCCCCCCGGGACGAGCAGTACTTC.

This clone was detected a few times. This rearrangement joins TRBV18 to TRBJ2-4, with D unclear. V was cut by 5 bases and J by 0 bases, with 11 bases left in between. Germline-derived CDR1 and CDR2 are KGHSH and LQKENI. This CDR3 has 15 residues. For the CDR3, the DNA is TGTGCCAGCTCAACCGACATTCTAGCCAAAAACATTCAGTACTTC. As protein: CASSTDILAKNIQYF. Complete variable domain (other parts from reference TRBV18 and TRBJ2-4): NAGVMQNPRHLVRRRGQEARLRCSPMKGHSHVYWYRQLPEEGLKFMVYLQKENIIDESGMPKERFSAEFPKEGPSILRIQQVVRGDSAAYFCASSTDILAKNIQYFGAGTRLSVL.

The chain uses TRBV11-2 and TRBJ2-1; D remains ambiguous. Germline V lookup: CDR1 SGHAT, CDR2 FQNNGV. Trimming stripped 3 bases from V and 7 bases from J, with 13 bases between. The CDR3 is made up of 14 amino acids. This chain's CDR3 is CASSFGTNLNEQFF. The DNA for the CDR3 is TGTGCCAGCAGCTTTGGCACGAATTTAAATGAGCAGTTCTTC.

The chain carries TRBV21-1 and TRBJ2-1; the table's D call TRBD2 went unverified against the DNA. TRBV21-1 corresponds to a pseudogene. The CDR3 sequence is 14 residues long. CDR3 protein: CASKGLAVYNEQFF. The CDR3 nucleotides are TGTGCCAGCAAGGGACTAGCAGTCTACAATGAGCAGTTCTTC.

The CDR3 loop is CASRIRGGPTDTQYF. The DNA for the CDR3 is TGTGCCAGCAGGATTCGGGGGGGCCCAACAGATACGCAGTATTTT. J is TRBJ2-3 and V is TRBV6-4; 8 nucleotides match TRBD2. Germline V CDR1 and CDR2: MRHNA, SNTAGT. The CDR3 is 15 residues long. J gave up 3 bases and V 6 bases, and 8 bases lay outside the gene matches.

J is TRBJ1-2 and V is TRBV3-1 (or the pseudogene TRBV3-2), with 11 bases aligning to TRBD1. Per the germline V gene, CDR1 is LGHDT and CDR2 is YNNKEL (reference sequence). The CDR3 spans 18 residues. V was clipped by 0 bases and J by 6 bases; unmatched bases: 12. In DNA form, the CDR3 reads TGTGCCAGCAGCCAAGATAAAGTGTGGTGGGACAGGGGGAATGGCTACACCTTC. Residues: CASSQDKVWWDRGNGYTF.

The chain links TRBV5-6 to TRBJ1-2, with TRBD1 identical over 7 bases. The ends lost 4 bases at V and 4 bases at J; junction bases unmatched: 4. The CDR3 consists of 13 residues. Germline CDR1 reads SGHDT; CDR2 reads YYEEEE. The CDR3 reads CASSKDRFYGYTF. The CDR3 DNA reads as TGTGCCAGCAGCAAGGACAGGTTCTATGGCTACACCTTC. Full variable domain (outside the CDR3, taken from reference TRBV5-6 and TRBJ1-2): DAGVTQSPTHLIKTRGQQVTLRCSPKSGHDTVSWYQQALGQGPQFIFQYYEEEERQRGNFPDRFSGHQFPNYSSELNVNALLLGDSALYLCASSKDRFYGYTFGSGTRLTVV.

This clone was observed a handful of times. Other nucleotide sequences from this sample produce the same CDR3. The CDR3 nucleotides are TGTGCCAGCAGTTTACACAGGGAGGGGGAAAAACTGTTTTTT. Its protein product is CASSLHREGEKLFF. This sequence joins TRBV28 and TRBJ1-4, with a possible D match to TRBD1 (6 bases). CDR3 length equals 14 residues. The V gene lost 2 bases and the J gene lost 8 bases, with 12 bases spanning the gap. CDR1 and CDR2 (germline): MDHEN, SYDVKM.

V is TRBV5-6 and J is TRBJ2-5; 8 bases line up with TRBD2. V was clipped by 0 bases and J by 7 bases; unmatched bases: 14. Looked up from germline, CDR1 is SGHDT and CDR2 is YYEEEE. The CDR3 consists of 17 residues. The CDR3 sequence: CASSLGVREGLGGTQYF. CDR3 nucleotides: TGTGCCAGCAGCTTGGGCGTCCGGGAGGGCCTAGGGGGGACCCAGTACTTC. Looking up the rest from reference TRBV5-6 and TRBJ2-5 gives the full variable domain: DAGVTQSPTHLIKTRGQQVTLRCSPKSGHDTVSWYQQALGQGPQFIFQYYEEEERQRGNFPDRFSGHQFPNYSSELNVNALLLGDSALYLCASSLGVREGLGGTQYFGPGTRLLVL.

The rearrangement uses TRBV19 and TRBJ2-7; weak D call: TRBD1 (6 bases). From germline, CDR1 is LNHDA and CDR2 SQIVND (reference sequence). The CDR3 extends over 13 amino acids. Trimming stripped 9 bases from V and 4 bases from J, with 16 bases between. CDR3 in DNA: TGTGCCAGACTACCCCTACAGGGTTACGAGCAGTACTTC. Its protein is CARLPLQGYEQYF.